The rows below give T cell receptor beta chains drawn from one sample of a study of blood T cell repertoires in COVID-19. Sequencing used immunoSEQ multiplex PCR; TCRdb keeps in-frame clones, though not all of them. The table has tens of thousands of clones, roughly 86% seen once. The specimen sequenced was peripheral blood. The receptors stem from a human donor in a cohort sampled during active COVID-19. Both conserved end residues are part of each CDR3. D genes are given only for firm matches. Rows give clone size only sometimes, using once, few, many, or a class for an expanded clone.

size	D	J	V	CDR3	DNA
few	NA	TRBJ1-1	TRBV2	CASSVGGLSTEAFF	TGTGCCAGCAGTGTAGGAGGGCTAAGCACTGAAGCTTTCTTT
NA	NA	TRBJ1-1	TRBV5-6	CASSPPGGQAFF	TGTGCCAGCAGCCCACCGGGGGGCCAAGCTTTCTTT
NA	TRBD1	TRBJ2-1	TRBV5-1	CASSKTGMQRSYNEQFF	TGCGCCAGCAGTAAGACAGGGATGCAGCGCTCCTACAATGAGCAGTTCTTC
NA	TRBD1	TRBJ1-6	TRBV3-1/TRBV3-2	CASSQYPLRTGGTSPLHF	TGTGCCAGCAGCCAATATCCCCTACGGACAGGGGGGACTTCACCCCTCCACTTT
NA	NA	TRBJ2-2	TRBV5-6	CASSMYPPGELFF	TGTGCCAGCAGTATGTATCCCCCCGGGGAGCTGTTTTTT
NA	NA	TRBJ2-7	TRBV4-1	CASSHIQGYEQYF	TGCGCCAGCAGCCACATACAGGGATACGAGCAGTACTTC
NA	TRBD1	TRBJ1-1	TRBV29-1	CSVQGVTEAFF	TGCAGCGTTCAGGGGGTCACTGAAGCTTTCTTT
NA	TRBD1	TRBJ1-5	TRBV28	CASSPQTGLNQPQHF	TGTGCCAGCAGTCCTCAGACAGGGTTAAATCAGCCCCAGCATTTT
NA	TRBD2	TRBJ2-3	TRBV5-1	CASSPAPLAALDTQYF	TGCGCCAGCAGCCCGGCTCCCCTAGCGGCACTCGATACGCAGTATTTT
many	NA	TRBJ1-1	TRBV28	CASSSGQRTEAFF	TGTGCCAGCAGTTCCGGACAGCGTACTGAAGCTTTCTTT
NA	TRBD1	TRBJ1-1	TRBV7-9	CASSLQGGVTEAFF	TGTGCCAGCAGCCTCCAGGGGGGCGTCACTGAAGCTTTCTTT
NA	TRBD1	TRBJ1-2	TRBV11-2	CASSPTGQGAHGYTF	TGTGCCAGCAGCCCTACGGGACAGGGGGCTCATGGCTACACCTTC
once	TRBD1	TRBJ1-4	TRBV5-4	CASGKDRDTEKLFF	TGTGCCAGCGGAAAGGACAGGGACACCGAAAAACTGTTTTTT
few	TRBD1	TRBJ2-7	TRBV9	CASSVGDRVYEQYF	TGTGCCAGCAGCGTAGGGGACAGGGTGTACGAGCAGTACTTC
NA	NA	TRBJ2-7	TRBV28	CASSLEGYEQYF	TGTGCCAGCAGTTTGGAGGGATACGAGCAGTACTTC
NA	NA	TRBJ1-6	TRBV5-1	CASSLGGSDSPLHF	TGCGCCAGCAGCTTGGGAGGGTCTGATTCACCCCTCCACTTT
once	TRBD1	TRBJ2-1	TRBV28	CASSPGTGGFSSYNEQFF	TGTGCCAGCAGTCCCGGGACAGGGGGCTTCAGCTCCTACAATGAGCAGTTCTTC
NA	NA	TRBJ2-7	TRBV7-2	CASSLATDSEQYF	TGTGCCAGCAGCTTAGCAACGGACAGCGAGCAGTACTTC
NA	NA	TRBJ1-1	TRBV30	CAWSVLLGTEAFF	TGTGCCTGGAGTGTACTGCTTGGCACTGAAGCTTTCTTT
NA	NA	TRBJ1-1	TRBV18	CASSPWQGDTEAFF	TGTGCCAGCTCACCGTGGCAGGGCGACACTGAAGCTTTCTTT
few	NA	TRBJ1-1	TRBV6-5	CASSTLNTEAFF	TGTGCCAGCAGTACATTGAACACTGAAGCTTTCTTT
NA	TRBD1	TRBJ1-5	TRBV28	CASSPGQAYQPQHF	TGTGCCAGCAGTCCGGGACAGGCCTATCAGCCCCAGCATTTT
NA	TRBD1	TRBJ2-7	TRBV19	CASLSGTGVHEQYF	TGTGCCAGCTTATCCGGGACAGGGGTCCACGAGCAGTACTTC
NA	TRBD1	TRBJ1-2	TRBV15	CATYNRGYGYTF	TGTGCCACCTATAACAGGGGATATGGCTACACCTTC
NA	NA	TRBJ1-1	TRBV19	CASSTQTGSTEAFF	TGTGCCAGTAGTACCCAAACAGGGTCCACTGAAGCTTTCTTT
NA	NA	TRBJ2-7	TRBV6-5	CASSYSGAGFGYEQYF	TGTGCCAGCAGTTACTCAGGGGCAGGATTCGGCTACGAGCAGTACTTC
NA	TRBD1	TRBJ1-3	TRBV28	CASSSQGFRELGPKNTIYF	TGTGCCAGCAGTTCACAGGGGTTTCGCGAACTGGGCCCAAAAAACACCATATATTTT
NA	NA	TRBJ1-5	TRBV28	CAYTPWEAPSQGPQPQHF	TGTGCCTACACCCCATGGGAGGCACCCTCTCAAGGGCCTCAGCCCCAGCATTTT
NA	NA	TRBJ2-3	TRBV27	CASSFGSGGGGDTQYF	TGTGCCAGCAGTTTCGGTTCGGGAGGAGGGGGGGATACGCAGTATTTT
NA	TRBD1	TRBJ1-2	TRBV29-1	CSVDDRVFGYTF	TGCAGCGTCGACGACAGGGTTTTTGGCTACACCTTC
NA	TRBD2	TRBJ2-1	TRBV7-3	CASSYGGDSEQFF	TGTGCCAGCAGCTATGGGGGGGATAGTGAGCAGTTCTTC
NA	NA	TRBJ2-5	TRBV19	CASSSVSEVVETQYF	TGTGCCAGTAGCTCAGTTAGCGAAGTGGTAGAGACCCAGTACTTC
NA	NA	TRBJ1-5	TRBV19	CASRHMGGQHQPQHF	TGTGCCAGTAGACATATGGGGGGGCAGCATCAGCCCCAGCATTTT
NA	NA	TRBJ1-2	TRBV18	CATNGGNYGYTF	TGTGCCACCAACGGGGGTAACTATGGCTACACCTTC
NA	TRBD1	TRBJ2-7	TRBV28	CASNGQGSVYEQYF	TGTGCCAGCAATGGACAGGGTAGCGTCTACGAGCAGTACTTC
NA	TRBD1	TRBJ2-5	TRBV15	CATSRGGRGGQGQTQYF	TGTGCCACCAGCAGAGGGGGTAGGGGAGGACAGGGGCAAACCCAGTACTTC
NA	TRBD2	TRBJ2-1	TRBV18	CASSLAGRDEQFF	TGTGCCAGCTCACTAGCGGGGAGGGATGAGCAGTTCTTC
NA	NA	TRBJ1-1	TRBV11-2	CASTSRTANTEAFF	TGTGCCAGCACCTCCCGGACAGCGAACACTGAAGCTTTCTTT
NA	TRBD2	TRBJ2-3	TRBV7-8	CASSSRGGDTQYF	TGTGCCAGCAGCTCCCGGGGGGGGGATACGCAGTATTTT
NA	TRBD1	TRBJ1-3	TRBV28	CASSAGGIGSGNTIYF	TGTGCCAGCAGTGCAGGGGGCATAGGCTCTGGAAACACCATATATTTT
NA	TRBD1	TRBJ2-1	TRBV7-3	CASSSGDRSYNEQFF	TGTGCCAGCAGCTCAGGGGACAGGTCCTACAATGAGCAGTTCTTC
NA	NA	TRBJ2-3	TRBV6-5	CASSLDRLRADTQYF	TGTGCCAGCAGCCTTGACAGGCTGAGGGCAGATACGCAGTATTTT
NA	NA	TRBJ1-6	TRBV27	CASRSPAYAGLDSPLHF	TGTGCCAGCAGATCTCCCGCCTACGCAGGGTTAGATTCACCCCTCCACTTT
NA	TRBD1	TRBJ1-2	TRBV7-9	CASTNAGTGTSYGYTF	TGTGCCAGCACCAACGCCGGGACAGGGACCTCCTATGGCTACACCTTC
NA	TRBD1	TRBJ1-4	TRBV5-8	CASSLEGAWEKLFF	TGTGCCAGCAGCTTGGAGGGGGCGTGGGAAAAACTGTTTTTT
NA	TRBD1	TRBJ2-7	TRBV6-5	CAGTFGTGTYEQYF	TGTGCCGGTACCTTTGGGACAGGAACCTACGAGCAGTACTTC
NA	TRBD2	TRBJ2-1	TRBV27	CASGLRTSGEQFF	TGTGCCAGCGGGCTTAGGACTAGCGGTGAGCAGTTCTTC
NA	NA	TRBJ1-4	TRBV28	CASRTRLTNEKLFF	TGTGCCAGCAGGACCAGGTTAACTAATGAAAAACTGTTTTTT
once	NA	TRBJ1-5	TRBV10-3	CAIRPTGEYQPQHF	TGTGCCATCAGGCCGACGGGGGAATATCAGCCCCAGCATTTT
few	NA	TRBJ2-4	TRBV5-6	CASSLRQLVAKNIQYF	TGTGCCAGCAGCTTGCGGCAGCTAGTAGCCAAAAACATTCAGTACTTC
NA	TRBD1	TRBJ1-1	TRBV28	CASSPPQGLSEAFF	TGTGCCAGCAGTCCTCCACAGGGGTTGTCTGAAGCTTTCTTT